Following are 25 T cell receptor beta chains from one sample sequenced in a study of CD8 T cells in Susac syndrome. Reverse transcription used roughly 0.45 to 1 ug RNA and random hexamers. MiXCR was run by TCRdb on the immunoSEQ multiplex PCR reads, yielding one entry per CDR3 protein. The repertoire consists of some 95,000 distinct CDR3 sequences, with just under 95% occurring once and the leading ten covering roughly 0.3%. Sequencing was done on a sample of CD8+ T cells from PBMCs. The receptors originated from a human donor in good health.

J is TRBJ1-2 and V is TRBV19; D ambiguous. This CDR3 is built from 11 residues. With 2 bases removed from V and 6 bases from J, the gap between germline ends came to 4 bases. Germline V CDR1 and CDR2: LNHDA, SQIVND (reference sequence). CDR3 region: CASSIFHGYTF. The CDR3 coding sequence is TGTGCCAGTAGTATATTTCATGGCTACACCTTC.

The rearrangement links TRBV20-1 to TRBJ2-7, with D possibly being TRBD1 (5 bases). V lost 5 bases to trimming and J lost 0 bases, with 11 bases between them. Germline assignment: CDR1 DFQATT and CDR2 SNEGSKA (reference sequence). The CDR3 length is 13 residues. CDR3: CSAPHRSSYEQYF. CDR3 coding DNA: TGCAGTGCTCCACACAGGTCCTCCTACGAGCAGTACTTC.

The genes are TRBV6-1 and TRBJ2-5; 14 nucleotides line up with TRBD2. V lost 10 bases to trimming and J lost 0 bases; unmatched junction nucleotides: 10. The germline V gene has CDR1 MNHNS and CDR2 SASEGT. This CDR3 comprises 17 residues. CDR3 protein: CATDGTSGGAYQETQYF. The CDR3 nucleotides read TGTGCCACCGACGGGACTAGCGGGGGAGCGTACCAAGAGACCCAGTACTTC.

The chain employs TRBV27 and TRBJ2-1, with unresolved D. The length of the CDR3 is 12 residues. The germline V gene has CDR1 MNHEY and CDR2 SMNVEV (reference sequence). Trimming left V 5 bases short and J 10 bases short, with 12 bases between. CDR3 loop: CASSLDRVEQFF. In nucleotides, the CDR3 is TGTGCCAGCAGTCTTGATAGAGTGGAGCAGTTCTTC.

The chain links TRBV10-3 to TRBJ2-5, with 9 bases matching TRBD1. From germline, CDR1 is ENHRY and CDR2 SYGVKD. The CDR3 is 16 residues long. V lost 6 bases and J lost 5; bases outside the gene matches: 13. CDR3 residues: CAISRADRGPPETQYF. In nucleotides, the CDR3 is TGTGCCATCAGCCGGGCGGACAGGGGCCCGCCGGAGACCCAGTACTTC.

This chain joins TRBV4-1 and TRBJ1-4, with 10 bases matching TRBD1. V shed 2 bases and J 7 bases; nucleotides not matched to a gene: 4. Germline V CDR1 and CDR2: MGHRA, YSYEKL. The CDR3 is 15 residues long. The CDR3 DNA reads TGCGCCAGCAGCCAACCGGACAGGGGGGGTGAAAAACTGTTTTTT. Protein sequence: CASSQPDRGGEKLFF.

The V and J genes are TRBV20-1 and TRBJ2-3, with 9 positions matching TRBD2. The CDR3 covers 15 residues. The germline gives CDR1 DFQATT, CDR2 SNEGSKA (reference sequence). V lost 4 bases to trimming and J lost 2 bases; unmatched junction nucleotides: 7. CDR3: CSATPTSGHTDTQYF. The CDR3, as DNA: TGCAGTGCTACACCGACTAGCGGCCACACAGATACGCAGTATTTT.

The chain carries TRBV5-1 and TRBJ1-1, with 7 bases identical to TRBD1. Germline V gene sequence: CDR1 SGHRS, CDR2 YFSETQ. This CDR3 spans 13 amino acids. After removal of 2 bases from V and 4 bases from J, the junction contained 2 bases not matched to a gene. For the CDR3, the DNA is TGCGCCAGCAGCTTTCCAGGGGGCACTGAAGCTTTCTTT. Its protein is CASSFPGGTEAFF.

CDR3 protein: CASSPDWIQAFF. CDR3 coding DNA: TGTGCCAGCAGTCCGGACTGGATACAAGCTTTCTTT. This chain connects TRBV6-2 or TRBV6-3 to TRBJ1-1; D unclear. CDR1 and CDR2 (germline): MNHEY, SVGEGT. CDR3 length: 12 residues. The V end lost 5 bases, the J end lost 9 bases, and 13 bases lay between the germline ends.

The rearrangement links TRBV9 to TRBJ2-1, with 9 positions matching TRBD1. The ends lost 0 bases at V and 6 bases at J; junction bases unmatched: 4. Per germline, CDR1 SGDLS and CDR2 YYNGEE. The CDR3 loop spans 15 amino acids. Here the CDR3 reads CASSVGRGQGNEQFF. CDR3 in DNA: TGTGCCAGCAGCGTAGGAAGGGGACAGGGCAATGAGCAGTTCTTC.

This sequence joins TRBV27 and TRBJ2-7; D not certain. V was pared by 5 bases and J by 7 bases, with 12 bases between. There are 12 residues in the CDR3. Looked up from germline, CDR1 is MNHEY and CDR2 is SMNVEV (reference sequence). CDR3 bases: TGTGCCAGCAGTCCCCGCGGCGTGGAGCAGTACTTC. This sequence encodes CASSPRGVEQYF.

V gene TRBV7-3 combines with J gene TRBJ1-1; possibly TRBD1 for D (5 bases). The CDR3 is made up of 13 amino acids. Deletions cut 3 bases from V and 2 bases from J, with 7 bases between. Per the germline V gene, CDR1 is SGHTA and CDR2 is FQGTGA. The CDR3 bases are TGTGCCAGCAGCTTTGGGGCTAACACTGAAGCTTTCTTT. This translates into CASSFGANTEAFF. The full variable domain, with the rest looked up from reference TRBV7-3 and TRBJ1-1, is GAGVSQTPSNKVTEKGKYVELRCDPISGHTALYWYRQSLGQGPEFLIYFQGTGAADDSGLPNDRFFAVRPEGSVSTLKIQRTERGDSAVYLCASSFGANTEAFFGQGTRLTVV.

This clonotype was picked up one time. The chain carries TRBV6-5 and TRBJ2-7; unclear D gene. Germline V gene data show CDR1 as MNHEY and CDR2 as SVGAGI. The CDR3 sequence is 13 residues long. Trimming left V 0 bases short and J 2 bases short, with 5 bases between. The CDR3 sequence: CASSYSGTYEQYF. The CDR3 coding sequence is TGTGCCAGCAGTTACTCGGGCACCTACGAGCAGTACTTC.

This chain connects TRBV5-6 to TRBJ1-5; D unresolved. V dropped 0 bases and J dropped 1 base, with 11 bases sitting between them. Per the germline V gene, CDR1 is SGHDT and CDR2 is YYEEEE. The CDR3 spans 16 residues. CDR3 protein: CASSLGTGFSNQPQHF. CDR3 DNA sequence: TGTGCCAGCAGCTTGGGGACCGGTTTCAGCAATCAGCCCCAGCATTTT.

CDR3 amino acids: CASSFQGSDNEQFF. CDR3 coding DNA: TGTGCCAGCAGTTTTCAGGGGAGCGACAATGAGCAGTTCTTC. The chain couples TRBV27 to TRBJ2-1; TRBD1 is a possible D gene (6 bases). The CDR3 is 14 residues long. The germline CDR1 and CDR2 sequences are MNHEY and SMNVEV (reference sequence). V shed 3 bases and J shed 5 bases, with 11 bases lying between them.

V is TRBV7-9 and J is TRBJ2-7; D unclear. The germline CDR1 and CDR2 sequences are SEHNR and FQNEAQ (reference sequence). The length of the CDR3 is 13 residues. Deletions cut 4 bases from V and 5 bases from J, with 12 bases between. This CDR3 reads CASSWTTRNEQYF. CDR3 nucleotides: TGTGCCAGCAGCTGGACGACAAGGAACGAGCAGTACTTC.

The V call is TRBV7-9, the J call TRBJ1-2; D is perhaps TRBD1 (6 bases). V was trimmed by 3 bases and J by 3 bases, leaving 14 bases between them. The CDR3 runs 15 residues. The germline CDR1 and CDR2 sequences are SEHNR and FQNEAQ (reference sequence). The chain's CDR3 is CASSFPGQGYYGYTF. The DNA of the CDR3 is TGTGCCAGCAGCTTTCCGGGACAAGGATACTATGGCTACACCTTC.

This sequence joins TRBV29-1 and TRBJ1-2; D is unresolved. The ends were cut back, 5 bases at V and 8 bases at J, with 9 bases in the middle. The CDR3 loop spans 10 amino acids. In germline, CDR1 is SQVTM, CDR2 ANQGSEA. CDR3 residues: CSVKGEGYTF. In nucleotides, the CDR3 is TGCAGCGTTAAGGGCGAGGGCTACACCTTC.

The V call is TRBV20-1, the J call TRBJ2-7; 14 bases are shared with TRBD2. V lost 6 bases and J lost 0; bases outside the gene matches: 10. Germline V gene sequence: CDR1 DFQATT, CDR2 SNEGSKA (reference sequence). The CDR3 loop spans 17 amino acids. The CDR3 DNA is TGCAGTGCGACGGGACTAGCGGGGGAAACATTCTCCTACGAGCAGTACTTC. Translating it yields CSATGLAGETFSYEQYF.

The V gene is TRBV15, the J gene TRBJ1-2; D is uncertain. This CDR3 region has 16 residues. V lost 5 bases, J lost 2 bases, and 18 bases lay in between. Germline CDR1 is LNHNV and CDR2 is YYDKDF (reference sequence). The CDR3 here is CATSSHSSLKNYGYTF. The DNA for the CDR3 is TGTGCCACCAGCTCACACTCCTCCCTTAAGAACTATGGCTACACCTTC.

This clonotype was detected only once. The V gene is TRBV27, the J gene TRBJ2-1, with D uncertain. V was shortened by 5 bases and J by 0 bases, with 5 bases between the two germline ends. The CDR3 is 13 residues long. Germline values: CDR1 MNHEY, CDR2 SMNVEV (reference sequence). The CDR3 bases are TGTGCCAGCAGTGAAGCCTCCTACAATGAGCAGTTCTTC. It is translated as CASSEASYNEQFF.

The CDR3 DNA sequence: TGTGCCAGCAGTCAAGACAGGGGGCAAGTTGCCGGGGAGCTGTTTTTT. This translates into CASSQDRGQVAGELFF. The rearrangement uses TRBV2 and TRBJ2-2; 10 bases line up with TRBD1. Germline V CDR1 and CDR2: SNHLY, FYNNEI. The trim removed 5 bases at V and 6 bases at J, leaving 9 bases unmatched. CDR3 length equals 16 residues.

The rearrangement joins TRBV12-3 or TRBV12-4 to TRBJ2-1, with 11 bases matching TRBD2. Trimming at V came to 6 bases and at J to 15 bases, leaving 16 bases not matched to a gene. This CDR3 spans 15 amino acids. In DNA, the CDR3 is TGTGCCAGCAGCCCCGACTTCGGACTAGCGGGTGATACGTTCTTC. Its protein is CASSPDFGLAGDTFF.

V usage is TRBV6-5 and J usage is TRBJ1-4; maybe TRBD1 (6 bases). Germline V gene sequence: CDR1 MNHEY, CDR2 SVGAGI. The CDR3 loop spans 15 amino acids. Trimming shortened V by 2 bases and J by 9 bases, and 16 bases separated the two germline ends. The DNA for the CDR3 is TGTGCCAGCAGTTACACCCTGGGACAACGCCAAAAACTGTTTTTT. Protein: CASSYTLGQRQKLFF.

The chain combines TRBV6-5 with TRBJ2-5; D not certain. V was trimmed by 6 bases and J by 8 bases, leaving 22 bases between them. Germline lookup yields CDR1 MNHEY and CDR2 SVGAGI. This CDR3 contains 15 residues. DNA of the CDR3: TGTGCCAGCAGCCTCCCCGACGCCGCCCATGAAACCCAGTACTTC. Protein: CASSLPDAAHETQYF.